The 31 T cell receptor beta chains in this list originate from one sample, sequenced in a study of T cell changes during pregnancy in multiple sclerosis (dated by TCRdb to the late 2010s). The protocol used for the library was the immunoSEQ multiplex PCR assay. TCRdb took this table from immuneACCESS and kept in-frame rearrangements with V and J called. Such tables lack part of the clones; where checked against another copy, unresolved V genes explain under half of the gap, and the rest is unexplained. This sample gives some 97,000 clones in total; about 90% of them show up just once. The ten top clones hold less than 2% of the sample. The specimen was peripheral blood, collected after pregnancy. The receptors come from a female donor with multiple sclerosis, enrolled in a pregnancy study.

CDR3 amino acids: CAISGPGQGTTEAFF. Here the CDR3 DNA reads TGTGCCATCAGTGGACCGGGACAGGGAACTACTGAAGCTTTCTTT. The chain carries TRBV10-3 and TRBJ1-1, with 9 bases lining up with TRBD1. CDR3 length: 15 amino acids. Germline values: CDR1 ENHRY, CDR2 SYGVKD. With V trimmed by 4 bases and J by 5 bases, 8 bases remained unmatched.

The CDR3 DNA reads as TGTGCCAGCAGCCAAGGGTGGGGGGTCGCTGGGGCCAACGTCCTGACTTTC. This sequence encodes CASSQGWGVAGANVLTF. The V gene is TRBV4-2, the J gene TRBJ2-6; possibly TRBD2 for D (6 bases). CDR1 and CDR2 (germline): LGHNA, YNFKEQ. The germline V and J ends were trimmed by 1 base and 2 bases, with 12 bases remaining between them. This CDR3 contains 17 residues.

The chain couples TRBV5-6 to TRBJ1-4; a possible D gene is TRBD1 (6 bases). The germline gives CDR1 SGHDT, CDR2 YYEEEE. Trimming took 2 bases from V and 10 from J, leaving 15 bases between them. This CDR3 comprises 14 residues. This chain's CDR3 is CASSFRQAWGKLFF. DNA of the CDR3: TGTGCCAGCAGCTTTAGACAGGCCTGGGGAAAACTGTTTTTT.

The chain joins TRBV27 to TRBJ2-1; 9 positions match TRBD2. Germline V gives CDR1 MNHEY, CDR2 SMNVEV (reference sequence). This CDR3 has 19 residues. The trim removed 5 bases at V and 0 bases at J, leaving 14 bases unmatched. CDR3 nucleotide sequence: TGTGCCAGCAGTCCGCGACTAGCGGCCCCCAGAAGCTCCTACAATGAGCAGTTCTTC. Encoded protein: CASSPRLAAPRSSYNEQFF.

CDR3 sequence (DNA): TGTGCCAGCAGCTTGGAAGGCGGGAGGGCCCACGAGCAGTACTTC. Protein product: CASSLEGGRAHEQYF. This chain links TRBV5-4 with TRBJ2-7, with 9 bases identical to TRBD2. The CDR3 loop spans 15 amino acids. Germline assignment: CDR1 SGHNT and CDR2 YYREEE (reference sequence). With 0 bases clipped from V and 5 bases from J, the junction kept 6 bases outside the gene matches.

The chain couples TRBV2 to TRBJ1-1, with D possibly matching TRBD1 (6 bases). Germline V gene sequence: CDR1 SNHLY, CDR2 FYNNEI. CDR3 size: 13 residues. V was shortened by 7 bases and J by 1 base, with 10 bases between the two germline ends. Written as DNA, the CDR3 is TGTGCCAGCAACCTACAGGGGAACACTGAAGCTTTCTTT. Translated: CASNLQGNTEAFF.

The rearrangement links TRBV6-1 to TRBJ2-1; maybe TRBD2 (6 bases). The CDR3 consists of 19 residues. The germline V gene encodes CDR1 MNHNS and CDR2 SASEGT. The V end lost 3 bases, the J end lost 8 bases, and 29 bases lay between the germline ends. CDR3 nucleotides: TGTGCCAGCAGTGATAGGCCTCGTGGGAGGACTACGTACCGCCATGAGCAGTTCTTC. Translating gives CASSDRPRGRTTYRHEQFF.

This clone was seen just once. The chain combines TRBV30 with TRBJ1-1, with 7 bases identical to TRBD1. The germline gives CDR1 GTSNPN, CDR2 SVGIG (reference sequence). The ends lost 3 bases at V and 1 base at J; junction bases unmatched: 11. The CDR3 runs to 16 residues. The CDR3 bases are TGTGCCTGGAGAGGGGGCGCGAGTCCTACGAACACTGAAGCTTTCTTT. Amino acid sequence: CAWRGGASPTNTEAFF.

The chain is built from TRBV5-6 and TRBJ1-2, with TRBD1 identical over 9 bases. Trimming took 4 bases from V and 1 from J; bases not matched to a gene: 8. Germline CDR1 and CDR2: SGHDT and YYEEEE. The CDR3 extends over 16 amino acids. CDR3 nucleotides: TGTGCCAGCAGCGGGACGGGACAGGGTCTTAACTATGGCTACACCTTC. It is translated as CASSGTGQGLNYGYTF.

The chain employs TRBV6-5 and TRBJ2-7, with 15 bases matching TRBD2. This CDR3 is 15 amino acids long. V dropped 7 bases and J dropped 3; count of bases not matched to a gene: 4. The germline V gene encodes CDR1 MNHEY and CDR2 SVGAGI. CDR3 loop: CASTKGLAGGYEQYF. The CDR3 DNA reads as TGTGCCAGCACCAAGGGACTAGCGGGGGGCTACGAGCAGTACTTC.

This clone was seen a single time. V is TRBV9 and J is TRBJ1-2; 10 positions agree with TRBD1. The CDR3 spans 15 residues. With 4 bases clipped from V and 2 bases from J, the junction kept 5 bases outside the gene matches. Germline V gene lookup returns CDR1 SGDLS and CDR2 YYNGEE. CDR3 residues: CASSLWTGGNYGYTF. DNA for the CDR3: TGTGCCAGCAGCCTTTGGACAGGGGGAAACTATGGCTACACCTTC.

J is TRBJ1-5 and V is TRBV6-1; D uncertain. There are 13 residues in the CDR3. CDR1 MNHNS and CDR2 SASEGT come from the germline V gene. V lost 8 bases, J lost 9 bases, and 17 bases lay in between. For the CDR3, the DNA is TGTGCCAGCCAACTTGGAGTCATCATGCCCCAGCATTTT. Translation gives CASQLGVIMPQHF.

This clone was seen a single time. The genes are TRBV11-1 and TRBJ2-7; the D gene is possibly TRBD1 (5 bases). This CDR3 comprises 13 residues. Germline V CDR1 and CDR2: SGHAT, FQDESV (reference sequence). The ends were cut back, 5 bases at V and 6 bases at J, with 14 bases in the middle. The CDR3 region has the DNA TGTGCCAGCAGCACACAGGCTACCGGCGAGCAGTACTTC. Amino acids: CASSTQATGEQYF.

In DNA, the CDR3 is TGCGCCAGCAGCCAAGACGATGGCCGTCTCCTTTATTCACCCCTCCACTTT. Protein: CASSQDDGRLLYSPLHF. The chain combines TRBV4-1 with TRBJ1-6; D ambiguous. This CDR3 is built from 17 residues. Per the germline V gene, CDR1 is MGHRA and CDR2 is YSYEKL. V was shortened by 0 bases and J by 8 bases, with 17 bases between the two germline ends.

In this sample, this clone turned up a few times. The chain joins TRBV27 to TRBJ1-2, with unresolved D. CDR1 is MNHEY and CDR2 is SMNVEV in the germline V gene (reference sequence). The CDR3 runs 15 residues. The V end was cut by 7 bases, the J end by 5 bases, with 20 bases between. CDR3 sequence: CASTRRASYNYGYTF. In nucleotides, the CDR3 is TGTGCCAGCACCCGGAGGGCCAGTTATAATTATGGCTACACCTTC.

The chain carries TRBV6-6 and TRBJ1-3; D not resolved. From germline, CDR1 is MNHNY and CDR2 SVGAGI (reference sequence). This CDR3 comprises 15 residues. Trimming took off 4 bases at V and 0 bases at J, with 10 bases between the two ends. The CDR3 reads CASSSRESSGNTIYF. CDR3 sequence (DNA): TGTGCCAGCAGTTCCCGGGAGTCCTCTGGAAACACCATATATTTT.

The chain carries TRBV28 and TRBJ1-4, with 9 bases lining up with TRBD1. The CDR3 covers 14 residues. V lost 3 bases to trimming and J lost 8 bases; unmatched junction nucleotides: 4. Germline CDR1 and CDR2: MDHEN and SYDVKM. The CDR3 reads CASSLGTGHEKLFF. In DNA form, the CDR3 reads TGTGCCAGCAGTTTGGGGACAGGGCACGAAAAACTGTTTTTT. Complete variable domain (other parts from reference TRBV28 and TRBJ1-4): DVKVTQSSRYLVKRTGEKVFLECVQDMDHENMFWYRQDPGLGLRLIYFSYDVKMKEKGDIPEGYSVSREKKERFSLILESASTNQTSMYLCASSLGTGHEKLFFGSGTQLSVL.

The chain couples TRBV29-1 to TRBJ2-1, with D perhaps matching TRBD1 (5 bases). Germline lookup yields CDR1 SQVTM and CDR2 ANQGSEA. The V end lost 3 bases, the J end lost 12 bases, and 15 bases lay between the germline ends. The CDR3 contains 12 residues. CDR3 loop: CSVEREQVWQFF. The CDR3 DNA reads as TGCAGCGTTGAGAGAGAACAGGTTTGGCAGTTCTTC.

A note on this clone: Other DNA sequences from this sample encode an identical CDR3 as well. This chain connects TRBV29-1 to TRBJ2-3; a weak D match, TRBD2 (5 bases). This CDR3 is built from 13 residues. Trimming stripped 1 base from V and 0 bases from J, with 5 bases between. Germline loops: CDR1 SQVTM, CDR2 ANQGSEA. The CDR3 protein is CSVEAGSTDTQYF. CDR3 in DNA: TGCAGCGTTGAAGCGGGGAGCACAGATACGCAGTATTTT.

CDR3 region: CSATTGGNEQFF. For the CDR3, the DNA is TGCAGCGCAACTACAGGGGGAAATGAGCAGTTCTTC. The chain employs TRBV29-1 and TRBJ2-1; 8 bases are shared with TRBD1. The CDR3 is made up of 12 amino acids. Germline values: CDR1 SQVTM, CDR2 ANQGSEA. With 7 bases clipped from V and 7 bases from J, the junction kept 6 bases outside the gene matches.

This sequence joins TRBV7-2 and TRBJ2-7; possible D gene TRBD1, 6 bases. V lost 0 bases, J lost 2 bases, and 8 bases lay in between. The germline CDR1 and CDR2 sequences are SGHTA and FQGNSA. This CDR3 is 14 amino acids long. Written as DNA, the CDR3 is TGTGCCAGCAGCTTAGCGGGACAACCCTACGAGCAGTACTTC. Protein sequence: CASSLAGQPYEQYF.

The chain has TRBV28 and TRBJ2-7, with 9 positions matching TRBD1. There are 16 residues in the CDR3. Per the germline V gene, CDR1 is MDHEN and CDR2 is SYDVKM. V was clipped by 2 bases and J by 4 bases; unmatched bases: 9. The CDR3 nucleotides read TGTGCCAGCAGTTTAAACTCCGGGACAGGGACATACGAGCAGTACTTC. Its protein product is CASSLNSGTGTYEQYF.

The rearrangement links TRBV7-9 to TRBJ1-6, with D possibly being TRBD1 (5 bases). The CDR3 has 14 amino acids. Trimming stripped 5 bases from V and 10 bases from J, with 15 bases between. Germline CDR1 and CDR2: SEHNR and FQNEAQ (reference sequence). The DNA of the CDR3 is TGTGCCAGCAGCCCTTCAGGGTCTCGATCACCCCTCCACTTT. Translated: CASSPSGSRSPLHF. The entire variable domain, with the rest obtained from reference TRBV7-9 and TRBJ1-6, is as follows: DTGVSQNPRHKITKRGQNVTFRCDPISEHNRLYWYRQTLGQGPEFLTYFQNEAQLEKSRLLSDRFSAERPKGSFSTLEIQRTEQGDSAMYLCASSPSGSRSPLHFGNGTRLTVT.

The chain combines TRBV12-5 with TRBJ1-6, with D possibly matching TRBD1 (6 bases). The germline CDR1 and CDR2 sequences are LGHNT and FRNRAP. V was clipped by 7 bases and J by 13 bases, with 20 bases between them. CDR3 length: 14 amino acids. CDR3: CASDPGQGRAPLHF. CDR3 bases: TGTGCTAGTGATCCGGGACAAGGCCGGGCGCCCCTCCACTTT.

This clone appeared once. V gene TRBV2 combines with J gene TRBJ2-7; D remains unclear. V was shortened by 0 bases and J by 2 bases, with 20 bases between the two germline ends. CDR3 length equals 18 residues. CDR1 and CDR2 from the germline V gene are SNHLY and FYNNEI. CDR3 DNA: TGTGCCAGCAGTGAAGCGCTCGTCGGAACAGCCTCAACCTACGAGCAGTACTTC. It encodes CASSEALVGTASTYEQYF.

The chain links TRBV6-4 to TRBJ2-1; D is unresolved. The CDR3 extends over 14 amino acids. The germline V and J ends were trimmed by 4 bases and 8 bases, with 15 bases remaining between them. Germline V gene lookup returns CDR1 MRHNA and CDR2 SNTAGT. The CDR3 loop reads CASSASPLLDEQFF. The CDR3 DNA reads TGTGCCAGCAGTGCTTCCCCCCTCTTAGATGAGCAGTTCTTC.

V is TRBV27 and J is TRBJ1-2, with 9 bases lining up with TRBD1. The J segment lost 4 bases and the V segment lost 2 bases, leaving 11 bases of the junction unmatched. CDR1 and CDR2 from the germline V gene are MNHEY and SMNVEV (reference sequence). This CDR3 is 17 amino acids long. CDR3 region: CASSLEGSGQGTYGYTF. CDR3 nucleotide sequence: TGTGCCAGCAGTTTAGAGGGTAGTGGACAGGGGACCTATGGCTACACCTTC.

The chain couples TRBV7-3 to TRBJ2-3; possible D gene TRBD2, 6 bases. V was pared by 1 base and J by 3 bases, with 11 bases between. This CDR3 contains 15 residues. CDR1 is SGHTA and CDR2 is FQGTGA in the germline V gene. The CDR3 protein is CASSLRAGRTDTQYF. The CDR3 DNA reads TGTGCCAGCAGCTTAAGGGCGGGAAGGACAGATACGCAGTATTTT.

The V call is TRBV7-8, the J call TRBJ1-2; possibly TRBD1 for D (5 bases). The CDR3 covers 15 residues. Germline CDR1 and CDR2: SGHVS and FQNEAQ. V was pared by 1 base and J by 2 bases, with 11 bases between. The DNA for the CDR3 is TGTGCCAGCAGCTTAGTAGAACGGGGGAACTATGGCTACACCTTC. Encoded protein: CASSLVERGNYGYTF.

DNA of the CDR3: TGTGCCAGCAGCTCCCCCCGACTAGCCCATGAGCAGTTCTTC. Protein sequence: CASSSPRLAHEQFF. V usage is TRBV7-2 and J usage is TRBJ2-1; 7 nucleotides agree with TRBD2. V trimming: 4 bases; J trimming: 8 bases; junction bases outside the gene matches: 8. The germline gives CDR1 SGHTA, CDR2 FQGNSA. The CDR3 consists of 14 residues. The full variable domain, its missing parts supplied by reference TRBV7-2 and TRBJ2-1, is GAGVSQSPSNKVTEKGKDVELRCDPISGHTALYWYRQSLGQGLEFLIYFQGNSAPDKSGLPSDRFSAERTGGSVSTLTIQRTQQEDSAVYLCASSSPRLAHEQFFGPGTRLTVL.

This clone was recorded a few times. The chain recombines TRBV10-3 with TRBJ1-6, with 7 bases lining up with TRBD1. Germline V CDR1 and CDR2: ENHRY, SYGVKD. The CDR3 consists of 15 residues. V shed 6 bases and J 6 bases; nucleotides not matched to a gene: 8. The CDR3 region has the DNA TGTGCCATCAGCCAAGGGGGACAGTCTAATTCACCCCTCCACTTT. It yields the protein CAISQGGQSNSPLHF.